A selection of T cell receptor beta chains follows, all from one sample in a study of cytomegalovirus exposure and HLA in healthy donors. Clones were sequenced by immunoSEQ multiplex PCR, and TCRdb holds only the in-frame ones, with some missing. Here the sample spans fewer than 250,000 clones, 85% to 90% being singletons. The material sequenced was PBMCs. These receptors came from a human donor in good health. CDR3s include the opening cysteine and the closing phenylalanine or tryptophan. A D gene is named only where the DNA matches it firmly. Clone size is stated in some rows and not others, as once, few, many or a class when expanded.

TRBJ2-7 | TRBD1 | - | TRBV18 | TGTGCCAGCTCATCGACAGGGTCGGGAGAGCAGTACTTC | CASSSTGSGEQYF
TRBJ2-5 | - | - | TRBV10-3 | TGTGCCATCAGCATGGAGGGGGCAGGCAGAGAGACCCAGTACTTC | CAISMEGAGRETQYF
TRBJ1-5 | TRBD1 | - | TRBV7-2 | TGTGCCAGCAGCTTAGGGACAGGGGGCGCGGGTCAGCCCCAGCATTTT | CASSLGTGGAGQPQHF
TRBJ2-7 | TRBD1 | few | TRBV29-1 | TGCAGCGTTCGGCCAGGGGGCGTCTACGAGCAGTACTTC | CSVRPGGVYEQYF
TRBJ1-2 | - | - | TRBV18 | TGTGCCAGCTCACCGTCCCAGGGGCCCGATGGCTACACCTTC | CASSPSQGPDGYTF
TRBJ2-5 | TRBD2 | - | TRBV7-2 | TGTGCCAGCAGCCAGCGGGGGACTAGCCAAGAGACCCAGTACTTC | CASSQRGTSQETQYF
TRBJ1-2 | - | - | TRBV15 | TGTGCCACCAGCAGAGACGGCGGGGTTGGCCATGGCTACACCTTC | CATSRDGGVGHGYTF
TRBJ2-1 | - | - | TRBV29-1 | TGCAGCGTTGAAGAAGCCGGACAATACTACAATGAGCAGTTCTTC | CSVEEAGQYYNEQFF
TRBJ2-7 | - | - | TRBV10-3 | TGTGCCATCAGTGAGAGGAGCGAGCAGTACTTC | CAISERSEQYF
TRBJ1-1 | TRBD1 | - | TRBV7-3 | TGTGCCAGCAGCTTACTAGGGGGCACTACTGAAGCTTTCTTT | CASSLLGGTTEAFF
TRBJ2-7 | TRBD2 | - | TRBV28 | TGTGCCAGCAGTTTTGATCCTAGCGGGAGGTTCGAGCAGTACTTC | CASSFDPSGRFEQYF
TRBJ1-5 | TRBD1 | - | TRBV27 | TGTGCCAGCAGTGACAGGGACTCTTATGATCAGCCCCAGCATTTT | CASSDRDSYDQPQHF
TRBJ1-1 | TRBD1 | - | TRBV5-1 | TGCGCCAGCAGCCGACAGGGGGCGGGTGCTGAAGCTTTCTTT | CASSRQGAGAEAFF
TRBJ1-5 | - | - | TRBV19 | TGTGCCAGTAGTATAGGTTTAGTAGGGGCCCTCCTGTCCCAGCATTTT | CASSIGLVGALLSQHF
TRBJ2-7 | - | - | TRBV2 | TGTGCCAGCAGTACGGGACATCTTTACGAGCAGTACTTC | CASSTGHLYEQYF
TRBJ2-7 | - | - | TRBV6-5 | TGTGCCATCCAACGTGACAGAGAAGCCTACGAGCAGTACTTC | CAIQRDREAYEQYF
TRBJ1-2 | TRBD1 | - | TRBV9 | TGTGCCAGCAGCGTAGGTGGGACAGGCAACTATGGCTACACCTTC | CASSVGGTGNYGYTF
TRBJ1-2 | TRBD1 | once | TRBV28 | TGTGCCAGCAGTTTAGACCCGGACAGGGGAACTGGCTACACCTTC | CASSLDPDRGTGYTF
TRBJ1-2 | - | - | TRBV7-9 | TGTGCCAGCAGCCTACAACAGGGTTCCTATGGCTACACCTTC | CASSLQQGSYGYTF
TRBJ1-5 | - | many | TRBV5-1 | TGCGCCAGCAGCCAAGAAGGGACAATCAATCAGCCCCAGCATTTT | CASSQEGTINQPQHF
TRBJ2-1 | - | - | TRBV11-3 | TGTGCCAGCAGCTTGTTGACGATTGGTGGGGGGTACAATGAGCAGTTCTTC | CASSLLTIGGGYNEQFF
TRBJ2-5 | - | - | TRBV7-2 | TGTGCCAGCAGCCCCTACAGGGGAGGTCCAGAGACCCAGTACTTC | CASSPYRGGPETQYF
TRBJ1-5 | - | - | TRBV2 | TGTGCCAGCAGTGGTCGGGGGGGCGGTCAGCCCCAGCATTTT | CASSGRGGGQPQHF
TRBJ1-6 | - | - | TRBV7-9 | TGTGCCAGCAGCTTACAGGGGACACCCCTCCACTTT | CASSLQGTPLHF
TRBJ1-2 | TRBD1 | - | TRBV7-2 | TGTGCCAGCAGCTTAGTTAGGACAGGGAATGGCTACACCTTC | CASSLVRTGNGYTF
TRBJ1-5 | TRBD1 | - | TRBV4-1 | TGCGCCAGCAGCCAAGCCCCAGCAGGGGGCTTAGGTCAGCCCCAGCATTTT | CASSQAPAGGLGQPQHF
TRBJ2-7 | TRBD1 | - | TRBV2 | TGTGCCAGCAGTGAAAGGGGGCCCGAGCAGTACTTC | CASSERGPEQYF
TRBJ2-1 | TRBD2 | - | TRBV7-2 | TGTGCCAGCAGCTTATTTGGCGGGAGGGCGGGGAATGAGCAGTTCTTC | CASSLFGGRAGNEQFF
TRBJ1-1 | - | - | TRBV7-2 | TGTGCCAGCAGTCCCACCCCCCCCTATAACACTGAAGCTTTCTTT | CASSPTPPYNTEAFF
TRBJ2-1 | TRBD2 | - | TRBV9 | TGTGCCAGCAGCGCTTCCGGGACTAGTTTTGCCAATGAGCAGTTCTTC | CASSASGTSFANEQFF
TRBJ2-7 | - | - | TRBV1 | TGCACCAGCAGCCACAGGACTTTCGAGCAGTACTTC | CTSSHRTFEQYF
TRBJ2-7 | - | - | TRBV6-5 | TGTGCCAGCAGTAGAATTACGGGATCCGAGCAGTACTTC | CASSRITGSEQYF
TRBJ2-3 | - | once | TRBV18 | TGTGCCAGCTCACCAGGGGTTAGGAGCGGGAGCACAGATACGCAGTATTTT | CASSPGVRSGSTDTQYF
TRBJ1-2 | - | once | TRBV7-9 | TGTGCCAGCAGCGAGGGAGATTATGGCTACACCTTC | CASSEGDYGYTF
TRBJ1-5 | TRBD1 | - | TRBV2 | TGTGCCAGCAGTCGAGGGGGCAAAAGCAATCAGCCCCAGCATTTT | CASSRGGKSNQPQHF
TRBJ2-7 | - | - | TRBV27 | TGTGCCAGCAGTTCATCATCGTACGAGCAGTACTTC | CASSSSSYEQYF
TRBJ2-4 | - | - | TRBV6-6 | TGTGCCAGCAGTACAAGACAGTCTCTAGCCAAAAACATTCAGTACTTC | CASSTRQSLAKNIQYF
TRBJ2-1 | TRBD1 | - | TRBV5-1 | TGCGCCAGCACCAAATTACAGGGGAACAATGAGCAGTTCTTC | CASTKLQGNNEQFF
TRBJ2-7 | TRBD2 | - | TRBV27 | TGTGCCAGCGGGTGGGTTAGCGGGTTCGGGTACGAGCAGTACTTC | CASGWVSGFGYEQYF
TRBJ1-2 | TRBD1 | - | TRBV29-1 | TGCAGCGTGGCTGGACAGGGACATGGCTACACCTTC | CSVAGQGHGYTF
TRBJ1-2 | - | - | TRBV5-6 | TGTGCCAGCAGGGCCGGGACATACTATGGCTACACCTTC | CASRAGTYYGYTF
TRBJ2-1 | TRBD2 | - | TRBV28 | TGTGCCAGCAGTCCGCGACTAGCGGGGAATGAGCAGTTCTTC | CASSPRLAGNEQFF
TRBJ1-5 | - | - | TRBV5-5 | TGTGCCAGCAGCTTACAGGGAGGGATCAATCAGCCCCAGCATTTT | CASSLQGGINQPQHF
TRBJ2-3 | - | - | TRBV7-9 | TGTGCCAGCAGCTTAGCGCGTGTCACAGATACGCAGTATTTT | CASSLARVTDTQYF
TRBJ1-1 | - | - | TRBV4-1 | TGCGCCAGCAGCCAAGGGGAGAGGGCGAACACTGAAGCTTTCTTT | CASSQGERANTEAFF
TRBJ1-1 | - | - | TRBV10-3 | TGTGCCATCGGCCAGGGAACGAACACTGAAGCTTTCTTT | CAIGQGTNTEAFF
TRBJ2-7 | TRBD1 | - | TRBV23-1 | TGCGCCAGCAGTCAACGGCCACAGGGGGCCCCCTACGAGCAGTACTTC | CASSQRPQGAPYEQYF
TRBJ1-4 | TRBD1 | - | TRBV7-8 | TGTGCCAGCAGCACAGCCGGGACAGTCAATGAAAAACTGTTTTTT | CASSTAGTVNEKLFF
TRBJ2-7 | TRBD2 | once | TRBV30 | TGTGCCTCCCAGGGCGGGGGGAGCTCCTACGAGCAGTACTTC | CASQGGGSSYEQYF
TRBJ2-1 | - | - | TRBV5-1 | TGCGCCAGCAGCTGGACAGAGAGCTCCTACAATGAGCAGTTCTTC | CASSWTESSYNEQFF